This T cell receptor beta chain emerged from a study of blood T cell repertoires in COVID-19. Study in general: Samples taken during acute and convalescent COVID-19 were collected in the United States, Italy and Spain.

Only in-frame clones appear in the TCRdb table, and some are missing; sequencing was by immunoSEQ multiplex PCR. Among 110,000 or so clones listed, roughly nine tenths were seen once. Germline V CDR1 and CDR2: PRHDT, FYEKMQ (reference sequence). This CDR3 contains 13 residues. With 1 base removed from V and 4 bases from J, the gap between germline ends came to 5 bases. Sample: peripheral blood. This sequence was found in a man in his 70s who had recovered from COVID-19. The chain is built from TRBV13 and TRBJ2-1; D is uncertain. CDR3 sequence reads: CASSLERYNEQFF. CDR3 bases: TGTGCCAGCAGCTTAGAACGGTACAATGAGCAGTTCTTC.